The rows below give T cell receptor beta chains drawn from one sample of a study of cytomegalovirus exposure and HLA in healthy donors. Sequencing used immunoSEQ multiplex PCR; TCRdb keeps in-frame clones, though not all of them. The sample holds 120,000 or so clones; about 74% are singletons and the top ten take 5.8%. Sequenced: PBMCs. The receptors stem from a woman aged 50 to 60 in good health and CMV-seropositive. Each CDR3 is given with its conserved first and last residue. Fields, in order: V gene, clone size, J gene, D gene, CDR3 protein, CDR3 DNA. A D gene is named only where the DNA matches it firmly. Expanded clones are given a class, and other clones once, few, many or no size at all.

v_call: TRBV19
clone_size: NA
j_call: TRBJ1-4
d_call: TRBD1
cdr3_aa: CASSVYRGLGEKLFF
cdr3_nt: TGTGCCAGTAGTGTCTACAGGGGGCTTGGTGAAAAACTGTTTTTT

v_call: TRBV5-1
clone_size: once
j_call: TRBJ2-2
d_call: NA
cdr3_aa: CASSFGYSSDGTGELFF
cdr3_nt: TGCGCCAGCAGCTTCGGCTACAGCTCCGATGGCACCGGGGAGCTGTTTTTT

v_call: TRBV7-9
clone_size: NA
j_call: TRBJ2-1
d_call: NA
cdr3_aa: CASSRDLAGNNEQFF
cdr3_nt: TGTGCCAGCAGCCGGGACTTAGCTGGGAACAATGAGCAGTTCTTC

v_call: TRBV11-3
clone_size: NA
j_call: TRBJ1-3
d_call: NA
cdr3_aa: CASSTRPRDTIYF
cdr3_nt: TGTGCCAGCAGCACCCGACCGAGGGACACCATATATTTT

v_call: TRBV19
clone_size: NA
j_call: TRBJ2-2
d_call: NA
cdr3_aa: CASSRSPTNTGELFF
cdr3_nt: TGTGCCAGCAGTAGGAGTCCAACGAACACCGGGGAGCTGTTTTTT

v_call: TRBV18
clone_size: NA
j_call: TRBJ2-7
d_call: NA
cdr3_aa: CASSPAESYEQYF
cdr3_nt: TGTGCCAGCTCACCAGCGGAGTCCTACGAGCAGTACTTC

v_call: TRBV9
clone_size: few
j_call: TRBJ1-2
d_call: TRBD1
cdr3_aa: CASSSGQGAGYTF
cdr3_nt: TGTGCCAGCAGCTCAGGACAGGGGGCTGGCTACACCTTC

v_call: TRBV6-5
clone_size: once
j_call: TRBJ2-5
d_call: TRBD2
cdr3_aa: CASSYGGGTVHF
cdr3_nt: TGTGCCAGCAGTTACGGGGGAGGGACGGTGCACTTC

v_call: TRBV5-1
clone_size: few
j_call: TRBJ1-1
d_call: NA
cdr3_aa: CASSVQAANTEAFF
cdr3_nt: TGCGCCAGCAGCGTACAGGCGGCGAACACTGAAGCTTTCTTT

v_call: TRBV29-1
clone_size: NA
j_call: TRBJ2-1
d_call: TRBD1
cdr3_aa: CSAPGQGLSNEQFF
cdr3_nt: TGCAGCGCCCCGGGACAGGGGTTATCAAATGAGCAGTTCTTC

v_call: TRBV5-4
clone_size: NA
j_call: TRBJ1-4
d_call: NA
cdr3_aa: CASSLQATNEKLFF
cdr3_nt: TGTGCCAGCAGCTTACAGGCAACTAATGAAAAACTGTTTTTT

v_call: TRBV6-6
clone_size: NA
j_call: TRBJ2-7
d_call: TRBD2
cdr3_aa: CASDGGAYEQYF
cdr3_nt: TGTGCCAGCGACGGGGGGGCCTACGAGCAGTACTTC

v_call: TRBV11-3
clone_size: NA
j_call: TRBJ2-1
d_call: NA
cdr3_aa: CASSLGGTKGGEQFF
cdr3_nt: TGTGCCAGCAGCTTAGGCGGGACTAAGGGGGGTGAGCAGTTCTTC

v_call: TRBV2
clone_size: NA
j_call: TRBJ1-6
d_call: NA
cdr3_aa: CASSVETGGNSPLHF
cdr3_nt: TGTGCCAGCAGTGTCGAGACAGGCGGGAATTCACCCCTCCACTTT

v_call: TRBV7-2
clone_size: few
j_call: TRBJ1-2
d_call: NA
cdr3_aa: CASSLNGGVNYGYTF
cdr3_nt: TGTGCCAGCAGCTTAAATGGGGGGGTTAACTATGGCTACACCTTC

v_call: TRBV7-2
clone_size: once
j_call: TRBJ2-5
d_call: TRBD2
cdr3_aa: CASRRLAGGETQYF
cdr3_nt: TGTGCCAGCAGGAGACTAGCGGGGGGGGAGACCCAGTACTTC

v_call: TRBV19
clone_size: NA
j_call: TRBJ2-1
d_call: TRBD1
cdr3_aa: CASSIPGQGYVEQFF
cdr3_nt: TGTGCCAGTAGTATACCGGGACAGGGGTATGTTGAGCAGTTCTTC

v_call: TRBV11-2
clone_size: NA
j_call: TRBJ1-3
d_call: NA
cdr3_aa: CASSLVLEGGNTIYF
cdr3_nt: TGTGCCAGCAGCTTAGTTCTAGAAGGAGGAAACACCATATATTTT

v_call: TRBV11-2
clone_size: NA
j_call: TRBJ2-1
d_call: TRBD2
cdr3_aa: CASSLDPGGGPNQRDEQFF
cdr3_nt: TGTGCCAGCAGCTTAGATCCTGGCGGGGGGCCCAACCAACGGGATGAGCAGTTCTTC

v_call: TRBV2
clone_size: NA
j_call: TRBJ2-1
d_call: TRBD2
cdr3_aa: CASSPGGGRGEQFF
cdr3_nt: TGTGCCAGCAGTCCTGGCGGGGGACGGGGTGAGCAGTTCTTC

v_call: TRBV7-2
clone_size: NA
j_call: TRBJ2-3
d_call: TRBD2
cdr3_aa: CASSTGTSGASTDTQYF
cdr3_nt: TGTGCTAGCAGCACCGGGACTAGCGGGGCTAGCACAGATACGCAGTATTTT

v_call: TRBV27
clone_size: NA
j_call: TRBJ2-6
d_call: TRBD1
cdr3_aa: CASRTGSSGANVLTF
cdr3_nt: TGTGCCAGCAGGACAGGGAGCTCTGGGGCCAACGTCCTGACTTTC

v_call: TRBV6-5
clone_size: NA
j_call: TRBJ1-2
d_call: NA
cdr3_aa: CASSYSRGNYGYTF
cdr3_nt: TGTGCCAGCAGTTACTCGCGGGGAAACTATGGCTACACCTTC

v_call: TRBV7-8
clone_size: NA
j_call: TRBJ2-5
d_call: TRBD2
cdr3_aa: CASSPSHGGGQETQYF
cdr3_nt: TGTGCCAGCAGCCCCTCCCACGGCGGGGGTCAGGAGACCCAGTACTTC

v_call: TRBV10-3
clone_size: NA
j_call: TRBJ2-7
d_call: NA
cdr3_aa: CAISEQYEQYF
cdr3_nt: TGTGCCATCAGTGAACAATACGAGCAGTACTTC

v_call: TRBV14
clone_size: NA
j_call: TRBJ1-5
d_call: NA
cdr3_aa: CASSLSSNQPQHF
cdr3_nt: TGTGCCAGCAGCCTCTCCTCCAATCAGCCCCAGCATTTT

v_call: TRBV27
clone_size: NA
j_call: TRBJ1-6
d_call: NA
cdr3_aa: CASRDSDNSPLHF
cdr3_nt: TGTGCCAGCAGGGACAGTGATAATTCACCCCTCCACTTT

v_call: TRBV29-1
clone_size: NA
j_call: TRBJ2-5
d_call: NA
cdr3_aa: CSVESFRSETQYF
cdr3_nt: TGCAGCGTTGAATCATTCAGATCAGAGACCCAGTACTTC

v_call: TRBV19
clone_size: NA
j_call: TRBJ1-4
d_call: NA
cdr3_aa: CASSMSGWGEKLFF
cdr3_nt: TGTGCCAGTAGTATGAGCGGATGGGGTGAAAAACTGTTTTTT

v_call: TRBV5-4
clone_size: NA
j_call: TRBJ1-2
d_call: NA
cdr3_aa: CASSQPQTSHYGYTF
cdr3_nt: TGTGCCAGCAGCCAACCCCAAACATCCCACTATGGCTACACCTTC

v_call: TRBV2
clone_size: NA
j_call: TRBJ1-4
d_call: NA
cdr3_aa: CASTFNEKLFF
cdr3_nt: TGTGCCAGTACTTTTAATGAAAAACTGTTTTTT

v_call: TRBV19
clone_size: NA
j_call: TRBJ1-1
d_call: NA
cdr3_aa: CASSMGYRRMNTEAFF
cdr3_nt: TGTGCCAGTAGTATGGGATACAGGAGAATGAACACTGAAGCTTTCTTT

v_call: TRBV11-3
clone_size: NA
j_call: TRBJ2-7
d_call: TRBD1
cdr3_aa: CASGGQGLDEQYF
cdr3_nt: TGTGCCAGCGGCGGACAGGGTTTAGACGAGCAGTACTTC

v_call: TRBV7-2
clone_size: NA
j_call: TRBJ1-3
d_call: NA
cdr3_aa: CASSFSTPRSGNTIYF
cdr3_nt: TGTGCCAGCAGCTTCTCGACTCCGCGCTCTGGAAACACCATATATTTT

v_call: TRBV4-1
clone_size: NA
j_call: TRBJ1-5
d_call: NA
cdr3_aa: CASSLGYNNGANQPQHF
cdr3_nt: TGCGCCAGCAGCCTCGGATATAATAATGGGGCCAATCAGCCCCAGCATTTT

v_call: TRBV19
clone_size: many
j_call: TRBJ1-1
d_call: NA
cdr3_aa: CASSREGRTEAFF
cdr3_nt: TGTGCCAGTAGTAGGGAGGGCCGCACTGAAGCTTTCTTT

v_call: TRBV2
clone_size: NA
j_call: TRBJ1-2
d_call: TRBD1
cdr3_aa: CASSAQTGEAYGYTF
cdr3_nt: TGTGCCAGCAGTGCACAGACAGGGGAGGCCTATGGCTACACCTTC

v_call: TRBV30
clone_size: NA
j_call: TRBJ1-4
d_call: NA
cdr3_aa: CAWKPGGEKLFF
cdr3_nt: TGTGCCTGGAAGCCAGGAGGTGAAAAACTGTTTTTT

v_call: TRBV5-1
clone_size: few
j_call: TRBJ1-1
d_call: NA
cdr3_aa: CASSVGGVTTEAFF
cdr3_nt: TGCGCCAGCAGCGTGGGGGGCGTGACGACTGAAGCTTTCTTT

v_call: TRBV5-4
clone_size: NA
j_call: TRBJ2-7
d_call: TRBD1
cdr3_aa: CASSLAGGYREQYF
cdr3_nt: TGTGCCAGCAGCTTGGCAGGGGGATATCGGGAGCAGTACTTC

v_call: TRBV6-5
clone_size: NA
j_call: TRBJ2-3
d_call: TRBD1
cdr3_aa: CASSETGRIDTQYF
cdr3_nt: TGTGCCAGCAGTGAGACAGGGAGAATAGATACGCAGTATTTT

v_call: TRBV18
clone_size: NA
j_call: TRBJ2-2
d_call: NA
cdr3_aa: CASSPTLGAGELFF
cdr3_nt: TGTGCCAGCTCACCGACCCTAGGAGCCGGGGAGCTGTTTTTT

v_call: TRBV7-8
clone_size: NA
j_call: TRBJ2-7
d_call: TRBD1
cdr3_aa: CASSDYGTGGYEQYF
cdr3_nt: TGTGCCAGCAGCGACTACGGGACAGGGGGCTACGAGCAGTACTTC

v_call: TRBV5-6
clone_size: NA
j_call: TRBJ1-2
d_call: NA
cdr3_aa: CASSLAVGTQTNGYPF
cdr3_nt: TGTGCCAGCAGCTTAGCCGTAGGAACCCAAACTAATGGCTACCCCTTC

v_call: TRBV7-8
clone_size: NA
j_call: TRBJ1-6
d_call: NA
cdr3_aa: CASSDRDILNSPLHF
cdr3_nt: TGTGCCAGCAGCGACCGGGACATTTTAAATTCACCCCTCCACTTT

v_call: TRBV6-4
clone_size: NA
j_call: TRBJ2-7
d_call: NA
cdr3_aa: CASSALEGWGSYEQYF
cdr3_nt: TGTGCCAGCAGCGCCCTGGAGGGGTGGGGCTCCTACGAGCAGTACTTC

v_call: TRBV25-1
clone_size: few
j_call: TRBJ1-1
d_call: NA
cdr3_aa: CASSDARGSTEAFF
cdr3_nt: TGTGCCAGCAGTGATGCAAGGGGGAGCACTGAAGCTTTCTTT

v_call: TRBV10-3
clone_size: few
j_call: TRBJ2-3
d_call: TRBD2
cdr3_aa: CAISESLAGGQNISTDTQYF
cdr3_nt: TGTGCCATCAGTGAGTCGCTAGCGGGGGGTCAGAATATTAGCACAGATACGCAGTATTTT

v_call: TRBV27
clone_size: NA
j_call: TRBJ2-5
d_call: TRBD2
cdr3_aa: CASSRLAPLTSGETQYF
cdr3_nt: TGTGCCAGCAGTCGTCTAGCCCCTCTCACTAGCGGAGAGACCCAGTACTTC

v_call: TRBV7-9
clone_size: NA
j_call: TRBJ1-4
d_call: NA
cdr3_aa: CASSFKGNSEKLFF
cdr3_nt: TGTGCCAGCAGCTTCAAGGGGAATAGTGAAAAACTGTTTTTT

v_call: TRBV6-5
clone_size: NA
j_call: TRBJ1-2
d_call: NA
cdr3_aa: CASSYSTGSNYGYTF
cdr3_nt: TGTGCCAGCAGTTACTCGACGGGGAGTAACTATGGCTACACCTTC

v_call: TRBV10-1
clone_size: NA
j_call: TRBJ2-7
d_call: NA
cdr3_aa: CASSKRASYEQYF
cdr3_nt: TGCGCCAGCAGTAAGCGGGCCTCCTACGAGCAGTACTTC